This passage covers 10 T cell receptor beta chains from one sample sequenced in a study of blood T cells in healthy people across ages. A second PCR, run for roughly 7 to 11 cycles, used a sample-barcoded 5' primer plus a J-beta primer mix. TCRdb processed the 5' RACE reads anew with MiXCR; each CDR3 protein has one entry. The table records roughly 700,000 distinct CDR3 sequences, approximately 30% of them present only once. The source material was blood. The receptor set was obtained from a woman older than 75 in good health.

The rearrangement uses TRBV28 and TRBJ1-5; TRBD1 might be the D (5 bases). The CDR3 runs to 13 residues. CDR1 and CDR2 (germline): MDHEN, SYDVKM. V was clipped by 9 bases and J by 4 bases, with 13 bases between them. CDR3 sequence reads: CARLRGRNQPQHF. The CDR3 DNA sequence: TGTGCCAGGTTAAGGGGCAGGAATCAGCCCCAGCATTTT.

As to this clonotype: This may come from a read error, since a much larger clone is one base off. The rearrangement joins TRBV30 to TRBJ2-7; no firm D call. Germline-derived CDR1 and CDR2 are GTSNPN and SVGIG (reference sequence). The CDR3 loop spans 16 amino acids. The CDR3 is CVWSVQWIQIGDEQYF. The CDR3 DNA reads as TGTGTCTGGAGTGTACAGTGGATCCAGATCGGAGACGAGCAGTACTTC. The whole variable domain, filled in from reference TRBV30 and TRBJ2-7, reads SQTIHQWPATLVQPVGSPLSLECTVEGTSNPNLYWYRQAAGRGLQLLFYSVGIGQISSEVPQNLSASRPQDRQFILSSKKLLLSDSGFYLCVWSVQWIQIGDEQYFGPGTRLTVT.

The chain combines TRBV5-1 with TRBJ2-1, with unresolved D. Trimming removed 0 bases from V and 15 bases from J, with 10 bases in between. This CDR3 region has 11 residues. Germline CDR1 and CDR2: SGHRS and YFSETQ. CDR3 protein: CASSLDTRTFF. CDR3 DNA sequence: TGCGCCAGCAGCTTGGATACCCGGACGTTCTTC.

This clonotype was observed many times. The rearrangement joins TRBV4-3 to TRBJ1-1, with 9 nucleotides matching TRBD1. Germline V gene lookup returns CDR1 LGHNA and CDR2 YSLEER. Trimming at V came to 0 bases and at J to 1 base, leaving 3 bases not matched to a gene. CDR3 length: 16 residues. CDR3 in amino acids: CASSQDTGQGNTEAFF. CDR3 bases: TGCGCCAGCAGCCAAGATACGGGACAGGGGAACACTGAAGCTTTCTTT.

The V gene is TRBV20-1, the J gene TRBJ2-7; D unclear. The V end was cut by 3 bases, the J end by 0 bases, with 12 bases between. Germline values: CDR1 DFQATT, CDR2 SNEGSKA (reference sequence). The CDR3 has 14 residues. CDR3 residues: CSASPDSSSYEQYF. CDR3 sequence (DNA): TGCAGTGCTAGCCCCGACTCGTCCTCCTACGAGCAGTACTTC.

In its sample, this clonotype was seen many times. The chain carries TRBV15 and TRBJ2-7; D is unresolved. Trimming cost V 1 base and J 3 bases, with 13 bases left between them. The CDR3 contains 15 residues. CDR1 and CDR2 from the germline V gene are LNHNV and YYDKDF (reference sequence). The CDR3 nucleotides read TGTGCCACCAGCAGAGTCTGGGGATCAGGCTACGAGCAGTACTTC. Translating it yields CATSRVWGSGYEQYF.

This clonotype was recorded at least ten times. The chain recombines TRBV6-1 with TRBJ1-5, with no clear D. The CDR3 is 16 residues long. CDR1 MNHNS and CDR2 SASEGT come from the germline V gene. V was cut by 3 bases and J by 3 bases, with 15 bases left in between. The DNA for the CDR3 is TGTGCCAGCAGTGAGCTTGGAGGGTCCCTCAATCAGCCCCAGCATTTT. The encoded protein is CASSELGGSLNQPQHF.

This clonotype was counted at least ten times. J is TRBJ2-1 and V is TRBV20-1; tentatively, D is TRBD1 or TRBD2 (5 bases each). V was cut by 0 bases and J by 0 bases, with 12 bases left in between. The CDR3 has 16 amino acids. Germline loops: CDR1 DFQATT, CDR2 SNEGSKA (reference sequence). The CDR3 DNA follows: TGCAGTGCTAGAGATTCGGGACCGAGCTCCTACAATGAGCAGTTCTTC. Protein: CSARDSGPSSYNEQFF.

CDR3 amino acids: CASSYAGQDYEQYF. CDR3 nucleotides: TGTGCCAGCAGTTATGCGGGACAGGACTACGAGCAGTACTTC. The chain joins TRBV6-6 to TRBJ2-7; 8 positions agree with TRBD1. This CDR3 spans 14 amino acids. Germline assignment: CDR1 MNHNY and CDR2 SVGAGI (reference sequence). Trimming took 3 bases from V and 3 from J; bases not matched to a gene: 4.

At least ten counts were recorded for this clonotype. V gene TRBV12-3 or TRBV12-4 combines with J gene TRBJ1-2; D gene unclear. Trimming stripped 2 bases from V and 7 bases from J, with 14 bases between. This CDR3 has 14 residues. In DNA, the CDR3 is TGTGCCAGCAGTTTAAAGGCAGATTGGAGTGGCTACACCTTC. It codes for CASSLKADWSGYTF.